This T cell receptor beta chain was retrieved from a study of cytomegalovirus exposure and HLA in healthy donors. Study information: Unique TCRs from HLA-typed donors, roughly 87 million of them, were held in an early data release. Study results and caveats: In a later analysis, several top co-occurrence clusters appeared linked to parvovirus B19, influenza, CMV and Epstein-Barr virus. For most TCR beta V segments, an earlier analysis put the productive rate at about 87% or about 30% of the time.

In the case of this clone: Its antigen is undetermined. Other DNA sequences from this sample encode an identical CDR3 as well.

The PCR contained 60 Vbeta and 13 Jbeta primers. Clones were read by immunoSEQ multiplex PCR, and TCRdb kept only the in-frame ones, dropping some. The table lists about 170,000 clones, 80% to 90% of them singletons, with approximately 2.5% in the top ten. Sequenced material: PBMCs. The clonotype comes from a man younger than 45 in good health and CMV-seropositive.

CDR3 sequence reads: CASRRTGDTEAFF. CDR3 DNA sequence: TGTGCCAGCAGAAGGACAGGGGACACTGAAGCTTTCTTT. This chain uses TRBV7-2 with TRBJ1-1, with TRBD1 matching over 9 bases. The CDR3 totals 13 residues. Germline V gene sequence: CDR1 SGHTA, CDR2 FQGNSA. V lost 6 bases to trimming and J lost 3 bases; unmatched junction nucleotides: 2. The full variable domain, completed using reference TRBV7-2 and TRBJ1-1, is GAGVSQSPSNKVTEKGKDVELRCDPISGHTALYWYRQSLGQGLEFLIYFQGNSAPDKSGLPSDRFSAERTGGSVSTLTIQRTQQEDSAVYLCASRRTGDTEAFFGQGTRLTVV.